This TCR beta chain was captured in a study of cytomegalovirus exposure and HLA in healthy donors. The overall study: An earlier analysis identified 100 million to 130 million unique TCR beta sequences in about 170 million T cells.

A word on this clone: Its specificity is not known. Germline is not matched at one junction end, which may reflect a read error. The same CDR3 also results from other DNA sequences found in this sample.

The PCR employed 60 Vbeta primers together with 13 Jbeta primers. Measured with immunoSEQ multiplex PCR; TCRdb has only the in-frame clones, and not every one. The sample yields roughly 140,000 clones, approximately 84% seen once. Study-wide findings and caveats: Analysis performed later found 16,951 TCR beta sequences associated with HLA alleles at 0.05 false discovery rate. The productive fraction for most TCR beta V segments was about 87% or about 30% in an earlier analysis.

The sequence derives from a woman aged 55-75 years in good health and CMV-seropositive. Sequencing was carried out using PBMCs.

The CDR3 bases are TGTGCCAGCAGCTCGGACAGGGACCCAGTTTTAGCCTTCTACGAGCATTACTTC. Encoded protein: CASSSDRDPVLAFYEHYF. The chain combines TRBV28 with TRBJ2-7, with 8 bases that match TRBD1. The CDR3 extends over 18 amino acids. From germline, CDR1 is MDHEN and CDR2 SYDVKM.